The present T cell receptor beta chain was sequenced within a study of siplizumab effects on memory and regulatory T cells. The study's findings and limits: Unstimulated subsets captured only a minor fraction of alloreactive clones.

With respect to this clone: Its antigen remains unknown.

The V end lost 6 bases, the J end lost 2 bases, and 16 bases lay between the germline ends. There are 15 residues in the CDR3. Looked up from germline, CDR1 is SGHAT and CDR2 is FQNNGV. Libraries were prepared by immunoSEQ multiplex PCR; TCRdb keeps only in-frame clonotypes and omits some of them. This sample has about 100,000 clones, with roughly 93% found just once. What was sequenced was Tregs sorted from blood. This chain connects TRBV11-2 to TRBJ1-1; unclear D gene. The TCR sequence derives from a human donor in good health. The CDR3: CASSFNSVVNTEAFF. The CDR3 bases are TGTGCCAGCAGTTTTAATTCGGTGGTAAACACTGAAGCTTTCTTT.